The count of the clone carrying this T cell receptor (beta chain) is one. Antigen: not known. Primers: 60 Vbeta forward and 13 Jbeta reverse. Assay: immunoSEQ multiplex PCR; the TCRdb copy retains only in-frame clones and omits some. The profile covers tens of thousands of clones, with approximately 82% appearing a single time and about 3.1% taken by the ten largest. V lost 4 bases, J lost 7 bases, and 3 bases stayed unmatched. The CDR3 contains 14 residues. Germline-derived CDR1 and CDR2 are SGDLS and YYNGEE. The data derive from a study of cytomegalovirus exposure and HLA in healthy donors. Study results and limitations: Later on, analysis showed that most CMV-associated TCR beta chains appeared to be HLA-restricted. Immune exposure was documented only through CMV serostatus. Earlier findings revealed that most TCR beta V segments proved productive either about 87% or about 30% of the time.

The chain combines TRBV9 with TRBJ2-1; 12 nucleotides agree with TRBD2. Sequencing was carried out using PBMCs. This TCR came from a man aged 50-59 years in good health and CMV-seronegative. CDR3 DNA sequence: TGTGCCAGCAGCCTAGCGGGGGGGCTTAATGAGCAGTTCTTC. It translates to CASSLAGGLNEQFF.